Detailed here is one T cell receptor beta chain. Generated by immunoSEQ multiplex PCR, the TCRdb table keeps only in-frame clones and is missing some. Counted here are 170,000 or so clones, approximately 61% occurring once; the ten biggest clones make up about 10%. Trimming removed 7 bases at V and 9 bases at J, with 16 bases between. Germline V gene sequence: CDR1 SNHLY, CDR2 FYNNEI. CDR3 length: 13 residues. This sample was included in a study of shared clonotypes between healthy human individuals. The sequence was obtained from a man aged 30 to 39 in good health. Sequences were obtained from memory CD4+ T cells sorted from blood. Documented subset: CD45RA-negative fraction. The chain recombines TRBV2 with TRBJ2-1; D gene unclear. DNA for the CDR3: TGTGCCAGCATCGGTAACAGCTATGTTGAGCAGTTCTTC. It encodes CASIGNSYVEQFF.